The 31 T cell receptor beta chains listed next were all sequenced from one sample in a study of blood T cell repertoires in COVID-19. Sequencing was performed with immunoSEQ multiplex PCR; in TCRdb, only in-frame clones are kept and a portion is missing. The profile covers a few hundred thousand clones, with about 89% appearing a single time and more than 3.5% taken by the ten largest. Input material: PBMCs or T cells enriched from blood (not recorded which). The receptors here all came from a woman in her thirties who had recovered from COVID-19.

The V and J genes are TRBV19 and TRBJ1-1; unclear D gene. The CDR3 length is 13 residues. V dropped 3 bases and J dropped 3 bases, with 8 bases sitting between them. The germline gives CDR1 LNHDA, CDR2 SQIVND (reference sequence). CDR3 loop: CASSIGLDTEAFF. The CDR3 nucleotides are TGTGCCAGTAGTATCGGCCTAGACACTGAAGCTTTCTTT.

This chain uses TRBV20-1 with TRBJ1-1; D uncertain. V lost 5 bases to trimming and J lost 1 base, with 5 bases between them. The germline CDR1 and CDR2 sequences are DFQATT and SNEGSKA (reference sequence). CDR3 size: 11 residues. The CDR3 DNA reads TGCAGTGCTGTACAGAACACTGAAGCTTTCTTT. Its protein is CSAVQNTEAFF.

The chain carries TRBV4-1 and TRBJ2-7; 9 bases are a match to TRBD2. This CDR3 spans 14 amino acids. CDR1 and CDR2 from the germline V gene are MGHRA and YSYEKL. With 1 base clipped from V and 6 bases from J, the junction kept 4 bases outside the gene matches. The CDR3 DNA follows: TGCGCCAGCAGCCAAGCGGTTAGCGGGAGCGAGCAGTACTTC. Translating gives CASSQAVSGSEQYF.

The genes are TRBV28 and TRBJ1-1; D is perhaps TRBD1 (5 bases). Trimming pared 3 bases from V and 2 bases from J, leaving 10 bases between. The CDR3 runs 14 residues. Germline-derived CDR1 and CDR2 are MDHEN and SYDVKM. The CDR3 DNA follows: TGTGCCAGCAGTTTCTGGGGCACAAACACTGAAGCTTTCTTT. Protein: CASSFWGTNTEAFF.

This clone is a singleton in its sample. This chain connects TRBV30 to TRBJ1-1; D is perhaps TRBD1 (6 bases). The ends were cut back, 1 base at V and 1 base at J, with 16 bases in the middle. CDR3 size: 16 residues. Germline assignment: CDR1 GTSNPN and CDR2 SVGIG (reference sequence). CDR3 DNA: TGTGCCTGGAGTGACCCCCGGCTAGGGGGGAACACTGAAGCTTTCTTT. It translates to CAWSDPRLGGNTEAFF.

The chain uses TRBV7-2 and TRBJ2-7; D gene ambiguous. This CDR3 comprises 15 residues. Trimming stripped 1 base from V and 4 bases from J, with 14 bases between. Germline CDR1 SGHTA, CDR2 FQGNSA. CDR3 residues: CASSLETPGLYEQYF. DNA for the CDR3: TGTGCCAGCAGCTTAGAGACACCAGGCCTATACGAGCAGTACTTC.

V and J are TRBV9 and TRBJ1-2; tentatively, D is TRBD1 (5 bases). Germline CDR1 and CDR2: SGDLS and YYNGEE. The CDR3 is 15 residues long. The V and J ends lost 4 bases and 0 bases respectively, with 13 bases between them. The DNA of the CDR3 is TGTGCCAGCAGCCCCTCTGGGGCCGCTAACTATGGCTACACCTTC. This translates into CASSPSGAANYGYTF.

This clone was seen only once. CDR3 loop: CASSLSPGWSGNTIYF. As DNA, the CDR3 is TGTGCCAGCAGTTTATCCCCAGGGTGGTCTGGAAACACCATATATTTT. This chain uses TRBV27 with TRBJ1-3; perhaps TRBD1 as D (5 bases). There are 16 residues in the CDR3. Germline V CDR1 and CDR2: MNHEY, SMNVEV (reference sequence). Trimming pared 0 bases from V and 1 base from J, leaving 10 bases between.

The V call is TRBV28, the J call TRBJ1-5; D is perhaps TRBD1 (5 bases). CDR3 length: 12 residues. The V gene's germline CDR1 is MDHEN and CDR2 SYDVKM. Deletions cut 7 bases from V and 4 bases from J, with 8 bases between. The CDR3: CASNGGNQPQHF. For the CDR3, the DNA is TGTGCCAGCAATGGGGGGAATCAGCCCCAGCATTTT.

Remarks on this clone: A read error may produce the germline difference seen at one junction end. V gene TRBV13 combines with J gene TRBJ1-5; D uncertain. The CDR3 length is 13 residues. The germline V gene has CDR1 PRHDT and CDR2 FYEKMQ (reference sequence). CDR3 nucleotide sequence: TGTGCCAGCAGCGGTCGGAGCAGTCAGCCCCAGCATTTT. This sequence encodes CASSGRSSQPQHF.

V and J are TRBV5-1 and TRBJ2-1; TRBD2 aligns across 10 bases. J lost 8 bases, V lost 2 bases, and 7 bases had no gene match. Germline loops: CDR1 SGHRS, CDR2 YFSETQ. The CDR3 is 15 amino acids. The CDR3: CASSLWTSGRDEQFF. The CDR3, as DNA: TGCGCCAGCAGCTTATGGACTAGCGGTCGCGATGAGCAGTTCTTC.

As DNA, the CDR3 is TGCGCCAGCAGCCAAGGGGACAGGGCAAGGGAGACCCAGTACTTC. The encoded protein is CASSQGDRARETQYF. The chain employs TRBV4-3 and TRBJ2-5; 9 bases align to TRBD1. J was trimmed by 5 bases and V by 1 base; bases with no gene match: 5. The CDR3 loop spans 15 amino acids. Germline V gives CDR1 LGHNA, CDR2 YSLEER.

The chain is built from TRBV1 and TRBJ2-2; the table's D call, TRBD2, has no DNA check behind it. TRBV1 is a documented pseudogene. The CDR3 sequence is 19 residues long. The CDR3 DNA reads TGCACCAGCAGCCAAGATCGTTCTAGCGGGGGGCCCAACACCGGGGAGCTGTTTTTT. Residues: CTSSQDRSSGGPNTGELFF.

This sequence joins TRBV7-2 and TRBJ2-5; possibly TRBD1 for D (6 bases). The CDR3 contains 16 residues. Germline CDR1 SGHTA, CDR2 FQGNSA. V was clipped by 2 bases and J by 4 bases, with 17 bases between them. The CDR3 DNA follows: TGTGCCAGCAGCTTAAGACTGCAGGCAGGGGCAGAGACCCAGTACTTC. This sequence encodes CASSLRLQAGAETQYF.

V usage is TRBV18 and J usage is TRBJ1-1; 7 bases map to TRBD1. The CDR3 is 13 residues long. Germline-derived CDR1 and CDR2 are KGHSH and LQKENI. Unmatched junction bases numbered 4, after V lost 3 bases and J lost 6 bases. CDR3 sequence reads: CASSPGQEAEAFF. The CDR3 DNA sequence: TGTGCCAGCTCACCCGGACAGGAAGCTGAAGCTTTCTTT.

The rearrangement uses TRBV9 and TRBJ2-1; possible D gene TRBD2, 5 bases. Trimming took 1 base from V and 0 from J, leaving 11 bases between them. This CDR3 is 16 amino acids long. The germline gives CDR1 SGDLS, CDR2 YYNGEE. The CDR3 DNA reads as TGTGCCAGCAGCGTAAGGGAGCGGTCCTCCTACAATGAGCAGTTCTTC. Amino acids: CASSVRERSSYNEQFF.

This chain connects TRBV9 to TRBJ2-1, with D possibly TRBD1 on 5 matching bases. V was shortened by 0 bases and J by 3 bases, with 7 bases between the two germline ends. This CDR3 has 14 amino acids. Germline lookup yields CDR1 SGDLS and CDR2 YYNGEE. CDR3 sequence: CASSVEQDYNEQFF. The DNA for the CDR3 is TGTGCCAGCAGCGTAGAACAGGACTACAATGAGCAGTTCTTC.

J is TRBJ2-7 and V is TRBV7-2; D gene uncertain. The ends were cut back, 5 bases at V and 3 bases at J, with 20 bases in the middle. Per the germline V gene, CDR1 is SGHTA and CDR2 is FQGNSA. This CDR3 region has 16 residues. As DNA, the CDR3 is TGTGCCAGCAGCCTTTCACCCACGGTCGGAGTCTACGAGCAGTACTTC. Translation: CASSLSPTVGVYEQYF.

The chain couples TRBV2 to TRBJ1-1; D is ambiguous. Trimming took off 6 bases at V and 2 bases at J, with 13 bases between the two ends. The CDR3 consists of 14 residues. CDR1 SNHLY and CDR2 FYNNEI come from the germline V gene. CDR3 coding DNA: TGTGCCAGCAGCATGACTGCCGTTAACACTGAAGCTTTCTTT. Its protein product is CASSMTAVNTEAFF.

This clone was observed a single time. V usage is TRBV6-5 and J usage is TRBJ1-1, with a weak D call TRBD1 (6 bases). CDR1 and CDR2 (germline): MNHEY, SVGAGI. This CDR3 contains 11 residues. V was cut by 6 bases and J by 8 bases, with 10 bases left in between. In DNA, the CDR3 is TGTGCCAGCAGGACAGGATCCGAAGCTTTCTTT. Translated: CASRTGSEAFF.

Here the CDR3 reads CASSLQGDTEAFF. The CDR3 bases are TGTGCCAGCAGCCTTCAGGGGGACACTGAAGCTTTCTTT. This chain connects TRBV7-3 to TRBJ1-1; 7 nucleotides line up with TRBD1. The J segment lost 3 bases and the V segment lost 5 bases, leaving 3 bases of the junction unmatched. The germline CDR1 and CDR2 sequences are SGHTA and FQGTGA. The length of the CDR3 is 13 residues.

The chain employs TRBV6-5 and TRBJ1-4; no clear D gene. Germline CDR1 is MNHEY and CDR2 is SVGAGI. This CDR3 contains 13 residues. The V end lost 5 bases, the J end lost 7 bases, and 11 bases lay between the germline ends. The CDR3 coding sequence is TGTGCCAGCAGTCCGCTACCACCTGAAAAACTGTTTTTT. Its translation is CASSPLPPEKLFF.

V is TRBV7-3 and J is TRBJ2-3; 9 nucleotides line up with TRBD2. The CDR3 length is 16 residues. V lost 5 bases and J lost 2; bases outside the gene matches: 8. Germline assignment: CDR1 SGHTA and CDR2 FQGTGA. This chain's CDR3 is CASSPRREGPTDTQYF. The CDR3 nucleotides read TGTGCCAGCAGCCCCCGGCGGGAGGGACCCACAGATACGCAGTATTTT.

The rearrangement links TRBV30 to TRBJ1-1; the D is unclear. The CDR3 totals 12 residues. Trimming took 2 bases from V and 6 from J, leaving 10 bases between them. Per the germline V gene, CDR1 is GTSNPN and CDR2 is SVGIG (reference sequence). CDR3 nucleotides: TGTGCCTGGAGTAGTTATGAGTCTGAAGCTTTCTTT. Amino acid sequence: CAWSSYESEAFF.

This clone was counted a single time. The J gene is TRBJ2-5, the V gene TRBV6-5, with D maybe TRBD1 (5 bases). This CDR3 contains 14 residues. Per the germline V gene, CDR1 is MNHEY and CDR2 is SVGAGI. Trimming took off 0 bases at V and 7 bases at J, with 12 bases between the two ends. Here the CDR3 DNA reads TGTGCCAGCAGTTACTCAAGGCAGGGTGGGACCCAGTACTTC. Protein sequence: CASSYSRQGGTQYF.

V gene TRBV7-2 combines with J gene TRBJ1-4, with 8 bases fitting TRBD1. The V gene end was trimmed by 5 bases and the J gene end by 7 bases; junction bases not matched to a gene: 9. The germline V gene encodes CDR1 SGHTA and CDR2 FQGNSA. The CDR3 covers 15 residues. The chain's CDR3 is CASSIQPGGVEKLFF. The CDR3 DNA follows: TGTGCCAGCAGCATTCAACCAGGGGGCGTTGAAAAACTGTTTTTT.

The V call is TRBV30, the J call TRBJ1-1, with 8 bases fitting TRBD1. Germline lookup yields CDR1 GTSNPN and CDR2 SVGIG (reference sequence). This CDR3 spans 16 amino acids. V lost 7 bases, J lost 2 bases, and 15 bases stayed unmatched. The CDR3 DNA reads TGTGCCTACACCCCCGGGACAGGATTACAAAACACTGAAGCTTTCTTT. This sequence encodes CAYTPGTGLQNTEAFF.

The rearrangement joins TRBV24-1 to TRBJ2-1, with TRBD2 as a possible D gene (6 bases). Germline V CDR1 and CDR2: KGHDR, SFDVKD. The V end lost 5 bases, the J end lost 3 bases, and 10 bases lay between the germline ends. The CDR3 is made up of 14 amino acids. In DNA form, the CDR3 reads TGTGCCACCAGTGGGGGCGGGAACTACAATGAGCAGTTCTTC. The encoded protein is CATSGGGNYNEQFF.

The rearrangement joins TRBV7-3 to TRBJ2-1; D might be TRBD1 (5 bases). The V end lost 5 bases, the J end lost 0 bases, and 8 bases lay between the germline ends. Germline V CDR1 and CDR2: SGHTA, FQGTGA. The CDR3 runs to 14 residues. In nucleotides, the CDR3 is TGTGCCAGCAGCCAGGGAACCTCCTACAATGAGCAGTTCTTC. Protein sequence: CASSQGTSYNEQFF.

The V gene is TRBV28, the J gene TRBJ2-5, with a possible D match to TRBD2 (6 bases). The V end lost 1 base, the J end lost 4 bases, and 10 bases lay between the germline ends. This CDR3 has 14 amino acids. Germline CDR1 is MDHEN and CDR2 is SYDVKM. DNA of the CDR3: TGTGCCAGCAGTTTATTTCGGGGGTCAGAGACCCAGTACTTC. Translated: CASSLFRGSETQYF.

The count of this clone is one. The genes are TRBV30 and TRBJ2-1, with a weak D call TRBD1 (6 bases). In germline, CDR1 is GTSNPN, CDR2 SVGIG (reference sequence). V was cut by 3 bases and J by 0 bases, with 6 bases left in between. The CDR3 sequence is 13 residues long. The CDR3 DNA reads TGTGCCTGGAGACAGGGCTCCTACAATGAGCAGTTCTTC. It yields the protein CAWRQGSYNEQFF.